These 3 T cell receptor beta chains came from one sample sequenced in a study of blood T cell repertoires in COVID-19. The assay was immunoSEQ multiplex PCR, and TCRdb's table has in-frame clones only and misses some. The sample holds around 250,000 clones, around 84% seen once. The sequenced sample was PBMCs or T cells enriched from blood (not recorded which). Receptors originate from a man aged 35 to 55 who had been exposed to COVID-19.

The rearrangement uses TRBV6-5 and TRBJ2-3; D not resolved. This CDR3 spans 13 amino acids. Germline V gene sequence: CDR1 MNHEY, CDR2 SVGAGI. V lost 6 bases, J lost 3 bases, and 10 bases lay in between. CDR3 region: CASRNTITDTQYF. DNA of the CDR3: TGTGCCAGCAGAAACACGATTACAGATACGCAGTATTTT.

The chain carries TRBV24-1 and TRBJ2-3; TRBD2 agrees at 11 bases. Germline-derived CDR1 and CDR2 are KGHDR and SFDVKD. CDR3 length: 17 residues. Germline trimming cut 2 bases from V and 1 base from J; bases unmatched to any gene: 4. The DNA for the CDR3 is TGTGCCACCAGTGATTGGGGACTAGCGGAACGCACAGATACGCAGTATTTT. It yields the protein CATSDWGLAERTDTQYF.

The CDR3 is CASRPGLAFNEQFF. In nucleotides, the CDR3 is TGTGCCAGCAGGCCGGGACTAGCTTTCAATGAGCAGTTCTTC. The chain joins TRBV2 to TRBJ2-1; TRBD2 matches at 9 bases. After removal of 6 bases from V and 6 bases from J, the junction contained 6 bases not matched to a gene. Germline V gives CDR1 SNHLY, CDR2 FYNNEI. This CDR3 comprises 14 residues.